The rows below give T cell receptor beta chains drawn from one sample of a study of T cell clusters in autoimmune cytopenias. TCRdb re-called the multiplex PCR reads, yielding one record per CDR3 amino acid sequence without DNA. The specimen's table records approximately 11,000 distinct CDR3 sequences. This sample was shared with a second study, whose subject was T cell repertoires in aging, cancer and after chemotherapy.

What was sequenced was peripheral blood. These receptor sequences come from a human donor in good health. Each CDR3 is given with its conserved first and last residue. Clone size is given for some rows only: seen once, a few or many times, or a class if the clone is expanded.

V gene	J gene	clone size	CDR3 protein
TRBV28	TRBJ2-7	NA	CASSSASGGYEQYF
TRBV7-6	TRBJ2-3	medium-sized	CASSFGGTDTQYF
TRBV7-9	TRBJ2-3	NA	CASWDPNTDTQYF
TRBV19	TRBJ1-1	NA	CASSITTTGRDEAFF
TRBV29-1	TRBJ2-2	medium-sized	CSVGEDHAGELFF
TRBV6-5	TRBJ1-6	medium-sized	CASSYSRLGLNSPLHF
TRBV19	TRBJ2-5	NA	CASRGPLGETQYF
TRBV5-4	TRBJ2-1	NA	CASSSGDSGGKIYNEQFF
TRBV6-5	TRBJ2-3	medium-sized	CASSYVASGGTDTQYF
TRBV7-2	TRBJ1-2	medium-sized	CASSFRQGDGYTF
TRBV19	TRBJ1-4	medium-sized	CASTETGGVKLFF
TRBV6-5	TRBJ2-7	NA	CASSFTTSGVLGYF
TRBV30	TRBJ2-7	NA	CAWSLNGGAGEQYF
TRBV7-2	TRBJ1-5	NA	CASSYTGQGNQPQHF
TRBV4-2	TRBJ1-3	NA	CASSQDGLGQGGNTIYF
TRBV30	TRBJ1-6	medium-sized	CAWRHPPGLLHF
TRBV19	TRBJ2-7	medium-sized	CASSIVGASSYEQYF
TRBV25-1	TRBJ1-6	NA	CASSESWGQGSPLHF
TRBV4-3	TRBJ1-1	NA	CASSRLMNTEAFF
TRBV27	TRBJ2-7	medium-sized	CASSLAPRTGDYEQYF
TRBV7-9	TRBJ1-1	medium-sized	CASTVGMYTEAFF
TRBV5-8	TRBJ1-4	NA	CASTPGGGPNEKLFF
TRBV7-6	TRBJ1-2	NA	CASSLAGTVDGYTF
TRBV5-5	TRBJ1-1	NA	CASSFRRQANTEAFF
TRBV6-5	TRBJ2-3	medium-sized	CASSSTGDTQYF
TRBV19	TRBJ1-2	medium-sized	CASSNPGQGSGYTF
TRBV27	TRBJ2-7	NA	CASSPGQGYSYEQYF
TRBV4-3	TRBJ1-4	NA	CASSPLAATNEKLFF
TRBV30	TRBJ1-2	medium-sized	CAWSTTGGSYGYTF
TRBV6-2/TRBV6-3	TRBJ1-5	NA	CASGTRGTPNQPQHF
TRBV20-1	TRBJ1-6	NA	CSARRQGAAIGNSPLHF
TRBV6-5	TRBJ1-4	medium-sized	CASSYDWTVGEKLFF
TRBV6-1	TRBJ2-7	NA	CASSAGTDFYEQYF
TRBV6-5	TRBJ2-5	NA	CASSPGLAGGSETQYF
TRBV6-2/TRBV6-3	TRBJ2-5	NA	CASRTSVVRETQYF
TRBV7-3	TRBJ2-1	medium-sized	CASSHPQGGSYNEQFF
TRBV18	TRBJ1-2	NA	CASSLNGASNYGYTF
TRBV28	TRBJ2-7	NA	CASTGTSGVDEQYF
TRBV6-2/TRBV6-3	TRBJ2-7	medium-sized	CASSYSTDVYEQYF
TRBV20-1	TRBJ1-2	NA	CSAATGPERYTF